A single sample gave rise to the 30 T cell receptor beta chains below, sequenced in a study of cytomegalovirus exposure and HLA in healthy donors. It was with 60 Vbeta and 13 Jbeta primers that the PCR ran. The table came from immunoSEQ multiplex PCR; TCRdb's copy has only in-frame clones and leaves some out. The sample has approximately 140,000 clones; 82% are singletons. What was sequenced was PBMCs. The receptors derive from a male donor in good health and CMV-seronegative.

The chain couples TRBV6-4 to TRBJ2-1; 9 bases are a match to TRBD2. The CDR3 spans 15 residues. Per germline, CDR1 MRHNA and CDR2 SNTAGT. With 4 bases clipped from V and 9 bases from J, the junction kept 10 bases outside the gene matches. The CDR3: CASSAGLAATGEQFF. CDR3 DNA: TGTGCCAGCAGTGCGGGACTAGCAGCGACAGGTGAGCAGTTCTTC.

The V gene is TRBV27, the J gene TRBJ2-5; 7 nucleotides agree with TRBD2. The J segment lost 5 bases and the V segment lost 2 bases, leaving 5 bases of the junction unmatched. This CDR3 comprises 14 residues. Per germline, CDR1 MNHEY and CDR2 SMNVEV (reference sequence). The CDR3: CASSLRTGGETQYF. CDR3 nucleotide sequence: TGTGCCAGCAGTTTAAGGACCGGGGGGGAGACCCAGTACTTC.

As concerns this clone: Germline is not matched at one junction end, which may reflect a read error. Other DNA variants within this sample encode the same CDR3. The genes are TRBV2 and TRBJ1-2, with 8 bases aligning to TRBD1. The CDR3 has 15 amino acids. In germline, CDR1 is SNHLY, CDR2 FYNNEI. CDR3 DNA: TGCGCCAGCAGTGATCAGGGGACAGGCTTCTATGGCTACACCTTC. It is translated as CASSDQGTGFYGYTF.

This clone was counted only a few times. This chain joins TRBV18 and TRBJ2-3; 7 nucleotides agree with TRBD1. The CDR3 loop spans 16 amino acids. Germline assignment: CDR1 KGHSH and CDR2 LQKENI. The J segment lost 2 bases and the V segment lost 4 bases, leaving 9 bases of the junction unmatched. The CDR3 loop is CASSQSPGTVTDTQYF. In nucleotides, the CDR3 is TGTGCCAGCTCACAAAGTCCCGGGACAGTCACAGATACGCAGTATTTT.

This chain links TRBV28 with TRBJ1-4; TRBD1 might be the D (6 bases). The CDR3 spans 15 residues. The germline gives CDR1 MDHEN, CDR2 SYDVKM. V lost 5 bases and J lost 5, with 15 bases in between. The CDR3 coding sequence is TGTGCCAGCAGTCCACCTAGGGGGACAAATGAAAAACTGTTTTTT. Protein: CASSPPRGTNEKLFF.

The J gene is TRBJ2-3, the V gene TRBV28, with a tentative D call TRBD1 (6 bases). Trimming cost V 3 bases and J 4 bases, with 14 bases left between them. The germline gives CDR1 MDHEN, CDR2 SYDVKM. The CDR3 is 15 residues long. This chain's CDR3 is CASSFTVTGPDTQYF. As DNA, the CDR3 is TGTGCCAGCAGTTTTACGGTTACAGGGCCAGATACGCAGTATTTT.

The chain is built from TRBV7-2 and TRBJ2-1, with 8 bases fitting TRBD2. With V trimmed by 5 bases and J by 5 bases, 8 bases remained unmatched. This CDR3 comprises 15 residues. CDR1 is SGHTA and CDR2 is FQGNSA in the germline V gene. The CDR3: CASSITSGDHNEQFF. CDR3 coding DNA: TGTGCCAGCAGCATCACTAGCGGAGATCACAATGAGCAGTTCTTC.

In DNA, the CDR3 is TGTGCCAGCAGTGATTGGGCCCTGACGGAGCCCCAGCATTTT. Translated: CASSDWALTEPQHF. The chain links TRBV6-1 to TRBJ1-5, with D unclear. This CDR3 has 14 residues. Germline assignment: CDR1 MNHNS and CDR2 SASEGT. V lost 3 bases, J lost 8 bases, and 14 bases lay in between.

This clone showed up just a few times. This chain joins TRBV28 and TRBJ2-6; tentative D call: TRBD1 (8 bases). This CDR3 comprises 18 residues. The germline V gene encodes CDR1 MDHEN and CDR2 SYDVKM. The germline V and J ends were trimmed by 4 bases and 1 base, with 17 bases remaining between them. CDR3 in amino acids: CASSSRTGRESGANVLTF. CDR3 nucleotides: TGTGCCAGCAGTTCCCGGACAGGGAGGGAGTCTGGGGCCAACGTCCTGACTTTC.

The gene calls are TRBV4-1 and TRBJ2-1; weak D call: TRBD1 (5 bases). Trimming shortened V by 4 bases and J by 5 bases, and 15 bases separated the two germline ends. CDR1 is MGHRA, CDR2 YSYEKL, per germline. This CDR3 has 15 amino acids. The CDR3 here is CASSLAQGRDNEQFF. Here the CDR3 DNA reads TGCGCCAGCAGCCTGGCCCAGGGTAGGGACAATGAGCAGTTCTTC.

The V gene is TRBV4-1, the J gene TRBJ1-1; 10 bases match TRBD1. J was trimmed by 6 bases and V by 0 bases; bases with no gene match: 7. Germline values: CDR1 MGHRA, CDR2 YSYEKL. This CDR3 comprises 16 residues. The CDR3 DNA sequence: TGCGCCAGCAGCCAAGAAGGGGGGGACAGGGGCTCTGAAGCTTTCTTT. This encodes CASSQEGGDRGSEAFF.

V is TRBV5-4 and J is TRBJ2-1; possible D gene TRBD1, 5 bases. The V gene lost 2 bases and the J gene lost 6 bases, with 9 bases spanning the gap. This CDR3 region has 13 residues. The germline V gene encodes CDR1 SGHNT and CDR2 YYREEE (reference sequence). The CDR3 bases are TGTGCCAGCAGCTTTACAGGCAGCAATGAGCAGTTCTTC. This translates into CASSFTGSNEQFF.

This sequence joins TRBV11-3 and TRBJ2-1; TRBD2 matches 8 bases. Trimming took 5 bases from V and 7 from J; bases not matched to a gene: 4. This CDR3 is 13 amino acids long. Germline V gene data show CDR1 as SGHNT and CDR2 as YENEEA. The CDR3 sequence: CASSHSGNNEQFF. DNA for the CDR3: TGTGCCAGCAGCCATAGCGGGAATAATGAGCAGTTCTTC.

This sequence joins TRBV19 and TRBJ1-5; no clear D gene. Between the trimmed V and J ends, which lost 2 bases and 1 base, there was a span of 12 bases. Germline loops: CDR1 LNHDA, CDR2 SQIVND (reference sequence). There are 16 residues in the CDR3. The CDR3 bases are TGTGCCAGTAGTATAACTGCATTCGGGAGCAATCAGCCCCAGCATTTT. It translates to CASSITAFGSNQPQHF.

The CDR3 spells CASSLLREGTEAFF. The CDR3 region has the DNA TGTGCCAGCAGTTTGCTCAGGGAAGGTACTGAAGCTTTCTTT. The chain has TRBV28 and TRBJ1-1; weak D call: TRBD1 (5 bases). Germline CDR1 MDHEN, CDR2 SYDVKM. The V end was cut by 3 bases, the J end by 5 bases, with 13 bases between. The CDR3 consists of 14 residues. Based on the CDR3 plus reference TRBV28 and TRBJ1-1, the full variable domain is DVKVTQSSRYLVKRTGEKVFLECVQDMDHENMFWYRQDPGLGLRLIYFSYDVKMKEKGDIPEGYSVSREKKERFSLILESASTNQTSMYLCASSLLREGTEAFFGQGTRLTVV.

The table lists this clone with a few counts. This chain uses TRBV19 with TRBJ2-4, with D tentatively TRBD2 (5 bases). The ends were cut back, 4 bases at V and 0 bases at J, with 13 bases in the middle. CDR3 size: 16 residues. Germline-derived CDR1 and CDR2 are LNHDA and SQIVND (reference sequence). For the CDR3, the DNA is TGTGCCAGTAGTACGGCACTAGGGATAGCCAAAAACATTCAGTACTTC. Amino acids: CASSTALGIAKNIQYF. The whole variable domain, filled in from reference TRBV19 and TRBJ2-4, reads DGGITQSPKYLFRKEGQNVTLSCEQNLNHDAMYWYRQDPGQGLRLIYYSQIVNDFQKGDIAEGYSVSREKKESFPLTVTSAQKNPTAFYLCASSTALGIAKNIQYFGAGTRLSVL.

The chain is built from TRBV27 and TRBJ2-1, with D hard to call. The V end lost 4 bases, the J end lost 7 bases, and 5 bases lay between the germline ends. Looked up from germline, CDR1 is MNHEY and CDR2 is SMNVEV (reference sequence). The CDR3 covers 11 residues. CDR3 nucleotide sequence: TGTGCCAGCAGTTCGCTAAATGAGCAGTTCTTC. Its protein is CASSSLNEQFF.

The chain combines TRBV6-5 with TRBJ2-7, with 9 bases fitting TRBD1. In germline, CDR1 is MNHEY, CDR2 SVGAGI. After removal of 4 bases from V and 0 bases from J, the junction contained 4 bases not matched to a gene. The CDR3 totals 15 residues. Written as DNA, the CDR3 is TGTGCCAGCAGTTCGCGACAGGGGGGCTCCTACGAGCAGTACTTC. This encodes CASSSRQGGSYEQYF.

The rearrangement links TRBV6-5 to TRBJ2-7; TRBD2 aligns across 8 bases. Trimming cost V 2 bases and J 2 bases; bases outside gene matches: 5. CDR3 length equals 15 residues. Germline V gene data show CDR1 as MNHEY and CDR2 as SVGAGI. The CDR3 protein is CASSYAGGRTYEQYF. CDR3 sequence (DNA): TGTGCCAGCAGTTACGCGGGGGGTCGGACCTACGAGCAGTACTTC.

There are a few counts of this clone. The chain couples TRBV19 to TRBJ1-2; TRBD1 agrees at 7 bases. Per germline, CDR1 LNHDA and CDR2 SQIVND (reference sequence). Trimming took 4 bases from V and 5 from J; bases not matched to a gene: 10. The CDR3 contains 15 residues. CDR3 sequence: CASSTQQGMEYGYTF. The CDR3 bases are TGTGCCAGTAGTACCCAACAGGGGATGGAATATGGCTACACCTTC.

The rearrangement links TRBV29-1 to TRBJ2-7, with D possibly TRBD2 on 5 matching bases. The ends were cut back, 4 bases at V and 4 bases at J, with 17 bases in the middle. CDR1 and CDR2 (germline): SQVTM, ANQGSEA. The CDR3 length is 14 residues. CDR3 protein: CSVVVRGGIYEQYF. For the CDR3, the DNA is TGCAGCGTTGTTGTCCGGGGTGGGATATACGAGCAGTACTTC.

The V call is TRBV7-9, the J call TRBJ2-3, with 10 nucleotides matching TRBD2. V shed 5 bases and J 0 bases; nucleotides not matched to a gene: 5. Germline V gene data show CDR1 as SEHNR and CDR2 as FQNEAQ (reference sequence). The CDR3 totals 16 residues. The CDR3 DNA reads as TGTGCCAGCAGCCGGACTAGCGGAAATAGCACAGATACGCAGTATTTT. Protein: CASSRTSGNSTDTQYF.

This clone was found a few times. The chain has TRBV4-3 and TRBJ2-2, with a tentative D call TRBD1 (6 bases). The length of the CDR3 is 19 residues. Between the trimmed V and J ends, which lost 2 bases and 0 bases, there was a span of 19 bases. Germline values: CDR1 LGHNA, CDR2 YSLEER. In DNA, the CDR3 is TGCGCCAGCAGCCAATTTGCCCCCACAGGGTCCTCGAACACCGGGGAGCTGTTTTTT. Its translation is CASSQFAPTGSSNTGELFF.

The chain employs TRBV29-1 and TRBJ1-2, with D tentatively TRBD1 (5 bases). The CDR3 has 13 residues. Germline V gives CDR1 SQVTM, CDR2 ANQGSEA. Trimming shortened V by 0 bases and J by 8 bases, and 13 bases separated the two germline ends. The CDR3 sequence is CSVEDPREGGYTF. The CDR3, as DNA: TGCAGCGTTGAAGATCCCAGGGAGGGAGGCTACACCTTC.

This clone was counted only a few times. The rearrangement uses TRBV11-2 and TRBJ2-5; unclear D gene. The CDR3 length is 16 residues. The V and J ends lost 5 bases and 5 bases respectively, with 21 bases between them. From germline, CDR1 is SGHAT and CDR2 FQNNGV. This chain's CDR3 is CASSHEARYPEETQYF. The CDR3 bases are TGTGCCAGCAGCCATGAGGCTCGGTACCCTGAGGAGACCCAGTACTTC. Together with reference TRBV11-2 and TRBJ2-5, the CDR3 gives the full variable domain: EAGVAQSPRYKIIEKRQSVAFWCNPISGHATLYWYQQILGQGPKLLIQFQNNGVVDDSQLPKDRFSAERLKGVDSTLKIQPAKLEDSAVYLCASSHEARYPEETQYFGPGTRLLVL.

This rearrangement joins TRBV13 to TRBJ2-3; TRBD2 might be the D (6 bases). CDR1 is PRHDT and CDR2 is FYEKMQ in the germline V gene (reference sequence). V was trimmed by 4 bases and J by 5 bases, leaving 10 bases between them. The CDR3 loop spans 13 amino acids. DNA for the CDR3: TGTGCCAGCAGCTCGCGACTAGAAGATACGCAGTATTTT. Residues: CASSSRLEDTQYF. The full variable domain, in which reference TRBV13 and TRBJ2-3 provide the parts outside the CDR3, is AAGVIQSPRHLIKEKRETATLKCYPIPRHDTVYWYQQGPGQDPQFLISFYEKMQSDKGSIPDRFSAQQFSDYHSELNMSSLELGDSALYFCASSSRLEDTQYFGPGTRLTVL.

This chain uses TRBV14 with TRBJ2-1; 9 bases match TRBD2. The CDR3 extends over 18 amino acids. V lost 0 bases to trimming and J lost 0 bases; unmatched junction nucleotides: 6. Germline V gene data show CDR1 as SGHDN and CDR2 as FVKESK. CDR3 in DNA: TGTGCCAGCAGCCAAGATCCCCTAGCGGGAATCTCCTACAATGAGCAGTTCTTC. This codes for CASSQDPLAGISYNEQFF.

This clone was counted once. The gene calls are TRBV9 and TRBJ1-4, with D perhaps TRBD1 (6 bases). Germline V CDR1 and CDR2: SGDLS, YYNGEE. The CDR3 has 13 amino acids. Trimming removed 3 bases at V and 7 bases at J, with 10 bases between. Written as DNA, the CDR3 is TGTGCCAGCAGCGAGGGACATCTTGAAAAACTGTTTTTT. Its translation: CASSEGHLEKLFF. The variable domain in full, completed from reference TRBV9 and TRBJ1-4, reads DSGVTQTPKHLITATGQRVTLRCSPRSGDLSVYWYQQSLDQGLQFLIQYYNGEERAKGNILERFSAQQFPDLHSELNLSSLELGDSALYFCASSEGHLEKLFFGSGTQLSVL.

The CDR3 DNA reads TGTGCCAGCACCATGACAGGGGAGAACACTGAAGCTTTCTTT. Amino acids: CASTMTGENTEAFF. The J gene is TRBJ1-1, the V gene TRBV11-2; 8 bases line up with TRBD1. V was pared by 7 bases and J by 1 base, with 5 bases of the junction left unmatched. The CDR3 is 14 residues long. CDR1 and CDR2 from the germline V gene are SGHAT and FQNNGV.

The V gene is TRBV4-3, the J gene TRBJ2-7, with TRBD1 matching 10 bases. The CDR3 is 15 amino acids. Trimming cost V 4 bases and J 6 bases; bases outside gene matches: 9. Germline CDR1 and CDR2: LGHNA and YSLEER. The CDR3 sequence is CASSPGTGVSGEQYF. The CDR3, as DNA: TGCGCCAGCAGCCCCGGGACAGGGGTCTCGGGCGAGCAGTACTTC.